Here is one T cell receptor (beta chain) with its context. The specificity of this receptor is unknown. No base qualities exist here, and no much larger clone lies one base off it. Libraries were prepared through the immunoSEQ multiplex PCR assay. For the multiplex PCR, a mixture combining 60 forward primers for TCR Vbeta segments and 13 reverse primers for TCR Jbeta segments was used. The CDR3 region of rearranged TCR beta genes was amplified from genomic DNA with a multiplex PCR assay. On the Illumina HiSeq System, the amplified TCR beta libraries were sequenced as 87-base-pair reads. The study's own analysis went as follows. A later analysis counted about 80 million unique TCR beta chains across the 550 to 800 repertoires, and around 12 million of these chains were shared by at least two donors. Raw reads were error-corrected and collapsed into unique sequences by a nearest-neighbor algorithm in which closely related sequences were merged to remove PCR and sequencing errors. CDR3 sequences were aligned to IMGT reference sequences to assign V, D and J gene segments. Each retained sequence needed at least a six-nucleotide match to both a V gene segment and a J gene segment. A rearrangement counted as productive if the CDR3 had no stop codons and remained in frame with V and J, and every other rearrangement counted as non-productive. Following IMGT convention, CDR3 was defined as the stretch from the second conserved V-encoded cysteine to the conserved J-encoded phenylalanine. The earlier analysis of about 620 of the donors excluded sequences that lacked an unambiguous match to a single V gene segment. In an earlier analysis of some 590 of the donors, V segments were called functional above 56.7% productive rearrangements and were called segregating when the between-donor standard deviation exceeded 5%. To diagnose cytomegalovirus status from the catalog of TCR beta chain sequences, a statistical classification framework was built. V and J gene assignment, in a later analysis, came from comparing TCR nucleotide sequences with IMGT/GENE-DB human TR gene sequences. The TCRdist pipeline was used in a later analysis to assign CDR3 sequences and most-parsimonious VDJ recombination scenarios. In a later analysis, every TCR beta chain was defined by the combination of its CDR3 amino acid sequence and its V-gene family, and reads without a unique V-gene family were dropped. As a way to deal with suspected cross-contamination and a sequencing artifact, a later analysis dropped 500 to 700 nucleotide sequences that were highly shared and had low generation probability. For each public chain, a later analysis derived a clonal expansion index from normalized ranks of inferred template counts within each repertoire. In a later analysis, generation probabilities were computed with a VDJ recombination model fitted to out-of-frame rearrangements, and the resulting probabilities were checked against IGoR. A later analysis scored TCR-TCR, TCR-HLA and TCR-CMV co-occurrence with hypergeometric tests, applying a repertoire-size bias correction to TCR pairs. A later analysis estimated false discovery rates by permuting HLA or CMV assignments 20 times. In a later analysis, co-occurring TCRs were grouped using DBSCAN, and TCRdist sequence similarity was added for clustering within HLA-allele-positive subsets. Co-occurrence clustering excluded repertoires with fewer than 30,000 or more than 120,000 public chains, plus five with anomalous nucleotide sharing. TCRdb limited this immuneACCESS table to in-frame rearrangements with V and J called. A share of clones is missing; checked studies link under half to unresolved V genes, and the rest is unexplained. D and trimming come from the DNA, and the V and J calls and clone size come from that table. In this sample the table shows under 200,000 clones, 75% to 85% of which occur a single time. The ten largest account for around 0.8% of the sample.

Taken from cysteine to phenylalanine, the CDR3 has 17 residues. Of all the DNA, just the CDR3 is kept, 51 bases in frame from base 1. The germline V gene provides CDR1 SGHRS and CDR2 YFSETQ. The germline V end is reduced by 3 bases and the J end by 7 bases; junction bases left unmatched: 10. This entry is derived from a study of cytomegalovirus exposure and HLA in healthy donors (dated by TCRdb to the late 2010s). Regarding the study in general: An earlier analysis of 587 of the donors reported approximately 260 Gb of sequence data and 95 million to 140 million unique TCR beta sequences obtained from 180 million or so T cells. An early release that covered around 590 HLA-typed donors contained around 300 gigabases of sequencing data and some 87 million unique TCR sequences. The genetic ancestry cluster associated with self-reported Caucasian donors included 81% of the 398 genotyped donors. The study aimed to test whether signatures of past pathogen exposure could be identified by cataloging public T cell receptors. The study profiled the T cell repertoires of about 640 subjects by immunosequencing and related them to cytomegalovirus serostatus. Besides the first cohort of under 700 subjects, a separate validation cohort made up of roughly 120 different subjects was used. To predict cytomegalovirus infection status, the study brought together high-throughput TCR immunosequencing, statistical association of individual TCRs with disease status, and machine learning. A later analysis re-examined previously published TCR beta repertoires from 610 or so donors and added high-resolution HLA genotyping to investigate patterns of TCR occurrence. Rather than drawing on any new phenotypic data, the later analysis identified candidate immune exposures from TCR beta sequences and the way those sequences occurred across donors. In an earlier analysis of 500 to 650 of the donors, high-throughput TCR beta sequencing was used to judge whether each TCR beta V gene segment behaved as functional or pseudogenic. Donor age, sex, ethnicity and CMV serostatus were compiled alongside the repertoire data. In a later genetic analysis, genome-wide SNP genotypes for about three fifths of the roughly 670 donors were used, and that subset was treated as a discovery cohort. All discovery cohort repertoires had been generated using a single sequencing platform. Both class I and class II loci were covered by HLA typing, at four-digit resolution. The number of typed donors differed by locus: roughly 620-640 for A, B, C, DRB1 and DQB1; 522 for DQA1; 600 to 610 for DPA1; and 400 to 480 for DPB1. Because of strong linkage in the cohort, four to six DR-DQ haplotypes were treated as single units for association and clustering. Among some 400 genotyped donors of the cohort, an average of 235,054 unique TCR beta nucleotide sequences were sequenced per donor, about a sixth of them non-productive. General findings and caveats noted by the study authors: Cytomegalovirus status was reported to be diagnosed by the classifier with high specificity and sensitivity in both the original and validation cohorts. Most TCR sequences were observed very rarely across donors, whereas some public TCRs were present in many individuals. Presence/absence analyses assumed roughly uniform sequencing depth across donors, an assumption that may not hold. In the study, approximately 160 TCR beta chains were listed as associated with cytomegalovirus. Some IMGT-functional V segments, including TRBV6-2 and TRBV6-3, could not be distinguished by the 87-base-pair reads and were therefore excluded. According to a later analysis, parvovirus B19, influenza, CMV and Epstein-Barr virus appeared linked to several top co-occurrence clusters. According to the authors, the approach could potentially be generalized to other disease states and immunological phenotypes. In a later analysis, the rate of TCR association differed among HLA loci, with DRB1 alleles having the most associated TCRs and HLA-C alleles having the fewest. A cluster of highly shared sequence variants was judged likely to be a technical artifact of the sequencing pipeline. Compared with equally common non-associated chains, HLA-associated TCR beta chains in a later analysis were more clonally expanded and had lower generation probabilities. Because counts were too low, roughly 16 rarely observed V segments, including chromosome 9 orphons, were excluded from the earlier analysis of several hundred of the donors. Because some donors lacked HLA typing at each locus, the association tests relied only on the typed subset. Linkage disequilibrium might explain the correlated functional status among segregating V segments, but an unknown experimental factor could not be excluded. A further reported finding was that TCR beta sequences accurately predicted the HLA-A and HLA-B alleles for most subjects in the first cohort. This cohort had only TCR beta chains sequenced, and the lack of alpha or paired-chain data limited which features could be detected. Broadly in line with IMGT annotations, most TCR beta V segments showed up in productive rearrangements about 87% or about 30% of the time in an earlier analysis of roughly 590 of the donors. Strong co-occurrence of HLA alleles, especially DR and DQ, made assigning TCR associations to individual alleles difficult. V-gene and J-gene trimming of TCR beta chains was associated with a missense DCLRE1C variant in a later genetic analysis, and the association was replicated in an independent cohort. In vitro tests confirmed that a few of the cytomegalovirus-associated TCR beta chains recognize cytomegalovirus antigens. Compared with the roughly 710-donor mean, donors in an Asian-associated ancestry cluster had fewer N-insertions in productive TCRs, according to a later genetic analysis. CMV serostatus was the only immune exposure information available for the cohort. According to a later analysis, most CMV-associated TCR beta chains appeared to be HLA-restricted, and the HLA associations seemed to be driven largely by CMV exposure. In a later analysis, some 18,000 TCR beta sequences were associated with specific HLA alleles at a false discovery rate of 0.05.

The cohort consisted of 666 healthy bone marrow donors. Cohort members were all nominally healthy when sampled, although unrecorded immune exposures were likely present. The donor was CMV seronegative and was included in the group of several hundred seronegative cohort members. Each donor provided a peripheral blood sample, and peripheral blood mononuclear cells were used for TCR beta sequencing. Genomic DNA extraction from the blood cell samples was performed with the Qiagen DNeasy Blood Extraction Kit. The sequence derives from a woman in her late teens or twenties in good health and CMV-seronegative. The sample was PBMCs. Here the chain combines TRBV5-1 and TRBJ2-2; 12 of the junction bases match TRBD2. The nucleotide sequence is TGCGCCAGCAGCTCGGAGGTGTGGACTAGCGGGATCGGGGAGCTGTTTTTT. Its translation is CASSSEVWTSGIGELFF.